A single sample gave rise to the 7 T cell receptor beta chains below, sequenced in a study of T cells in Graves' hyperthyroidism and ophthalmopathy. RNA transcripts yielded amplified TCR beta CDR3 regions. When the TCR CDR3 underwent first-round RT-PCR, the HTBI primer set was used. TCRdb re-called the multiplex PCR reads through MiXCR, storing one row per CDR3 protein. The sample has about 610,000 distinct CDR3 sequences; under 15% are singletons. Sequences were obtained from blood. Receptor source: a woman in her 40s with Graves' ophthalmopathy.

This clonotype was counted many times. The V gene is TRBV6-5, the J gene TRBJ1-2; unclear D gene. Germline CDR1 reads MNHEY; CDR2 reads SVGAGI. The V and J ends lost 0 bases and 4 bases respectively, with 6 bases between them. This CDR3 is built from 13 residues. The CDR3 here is CASSYSQFYGYTF. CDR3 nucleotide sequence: TGTGCCAGCAGTTACTCCCAGTTCTATGGCTACACCTTC.

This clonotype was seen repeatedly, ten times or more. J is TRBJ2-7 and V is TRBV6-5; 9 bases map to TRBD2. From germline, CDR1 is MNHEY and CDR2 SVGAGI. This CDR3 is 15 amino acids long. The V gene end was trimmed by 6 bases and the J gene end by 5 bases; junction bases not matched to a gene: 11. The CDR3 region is CASSQRASGMHEQYF. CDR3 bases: TGTGCCAGCAGCCAAAGGGCTAGCGGGATGCACGAGCAGTACTTC.

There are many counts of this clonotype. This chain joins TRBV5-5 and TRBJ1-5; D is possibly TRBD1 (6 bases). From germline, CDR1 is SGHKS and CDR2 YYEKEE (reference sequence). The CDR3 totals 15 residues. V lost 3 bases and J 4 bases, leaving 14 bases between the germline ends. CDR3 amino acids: CASSSGQGWNQPQHF. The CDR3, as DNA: TGTGCCAGCAGCTCGGGGCAGGGGTGGAATCAGCCCCAGCATTTT.

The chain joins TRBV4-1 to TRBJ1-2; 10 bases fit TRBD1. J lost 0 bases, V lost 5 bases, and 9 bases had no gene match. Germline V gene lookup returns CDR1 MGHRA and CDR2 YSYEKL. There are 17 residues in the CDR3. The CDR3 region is CASSKGQGSQANYGYTF. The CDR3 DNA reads TGCGCCAGCAGCAAGGGACAGGGGTCCCAAGCTAACTATGGCTACACCTTC.

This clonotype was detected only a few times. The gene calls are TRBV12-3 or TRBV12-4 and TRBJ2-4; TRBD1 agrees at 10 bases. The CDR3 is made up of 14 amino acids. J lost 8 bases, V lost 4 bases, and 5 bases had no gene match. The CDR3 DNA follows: TGTGCCAGCAGTTCTGGACAGGGGGTGGACATTCAGTACTTC. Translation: CASSSGQGVDIQYF.

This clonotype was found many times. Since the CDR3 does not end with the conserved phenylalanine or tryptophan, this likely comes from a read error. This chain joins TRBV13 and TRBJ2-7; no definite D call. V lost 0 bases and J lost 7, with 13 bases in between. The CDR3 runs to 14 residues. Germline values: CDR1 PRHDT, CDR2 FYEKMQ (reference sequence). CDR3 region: CASSLGTRLDEQYL. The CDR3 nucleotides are TGTGCCAGCAGCTTAGGGACACGGCTTGATGAGCAGTACCTC.

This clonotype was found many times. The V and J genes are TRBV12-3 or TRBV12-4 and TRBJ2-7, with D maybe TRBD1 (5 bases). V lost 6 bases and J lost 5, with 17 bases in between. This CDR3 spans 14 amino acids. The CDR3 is CASSPTEFGHEQYF. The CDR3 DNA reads TGTGCCAGCAGCCCGACAGAATTTGGACACGAGCAGTACTTC.